The clone carrying this TCR beta chain was picked up one time. What it binds is unknown. This specimen belongs to a study of PD-1 blockade in classical Hodgkin lymphoma. Findings and caveats of the study: There remain no defined causes for the repertoire differences, which possibly reflect disease activity or prior therapy. Whereas CD4+ TCR diversity had risen significantly by C4D1, CD8+ TCR diversity had not.

Following autologous stem cell transplantation, relapse occurred in every patient, and exposure to brentuximab vedotin varied. Best responses fell into complete response, partial response or progressive disease. Method: immunoSEQ multiplex PCR; TCRdb's copy keeps in-frame clones and lacks some. The sample has 15,000 or so clones; about 83% are singletons. There are 14 residues in the CDR3. V was cut by 4 bases and J by 1 base, with 10 bases left in between. The V gene's germline CDR1 is MNHNY and CDR2 SVGAGI (reference sequence). The source is a human donor with classical Hodgkin lymphoma. The chain has TRBV6-6 and TRBJ1-1, with D possibly TRBD1 on 5 matching bases. The sequencing here drew on peripheral blood mononuclear cells (PBMCs), taken at baseline. In DNA, the CDR3 is TGTGCCAGCAGTTTAATTGGACAGAACACTGAAGCTTTCTTT. Translation gives CASSLIGQNTEAFF.